This T cell receptor beta chain was captured by sequencing in a study of blood T cell repertoires in COVID-19. Study overall: Acute and convalescent COVID-19 specimens originated in the United States, Italy and Spain. In each case, the material was cDNA or gDNA derived from T cells, B-cell-depleted T cells, or PBMCs.

V lost 1 base and J 6 bases, leaving 7 bases between the germline ends. The CDR3 covers 13 residues. Germline values: CDR1 SNHLY, CDR2 FYNNEI. Participant age was roughly 18 to 90 years, and participants resided in around 24 US areas. Cohorts were determined from participant-reported clinical history. This clone was detected a few times. The method was immunoSEQ multiplex PCR; TCRdb's version includes in-frame clones alone and lacks a portion of them. The sample carries a few hundred thousand clones, around 90% recorded once. The TCR comes from a woman in her twenties or thirties who had recovered from COVID-19. The material sequenced was PBMCs or T cells enriched from blood (not recorded which). The V call is TRBV2, the J call TRBJ1-5; D remains unclear. For the CDR3, the DNA is TGTGCCAGCAGTGAAGGCGCGGTTCAGCCCCAGCATTTT. Translating it yields CASSEGAVQPQHF.